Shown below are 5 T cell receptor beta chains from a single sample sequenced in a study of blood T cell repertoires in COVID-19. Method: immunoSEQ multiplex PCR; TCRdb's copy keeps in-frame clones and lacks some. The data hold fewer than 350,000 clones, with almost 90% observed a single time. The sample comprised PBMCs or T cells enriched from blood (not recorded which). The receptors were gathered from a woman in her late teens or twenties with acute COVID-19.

The CDR3 DNA reads TGTGCCAGCTCGCGGGACAGGGCCAATTCACCCCTCCACTTT. It codes for CASSRDRANSPLHF. The rearrangement links TRBV18 to TRBJ1-6; TRBD1 matches 9 bases. V dropped 6 bases and J dropped 7; count of bases not matched to a gene: 4. Germline CDR1 is KGHSH and CDR2 is LQKENI. CDR3 length equals 14 residues.

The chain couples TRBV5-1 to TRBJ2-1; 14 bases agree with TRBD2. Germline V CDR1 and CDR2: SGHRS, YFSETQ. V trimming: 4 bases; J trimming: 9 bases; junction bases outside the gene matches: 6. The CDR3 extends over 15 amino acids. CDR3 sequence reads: CASSLGLAGVIEQFF. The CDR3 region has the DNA TGCGCCAGCAGCCTGGGACTAGCGGGAGTAATTGAGCAGTTCTTC.

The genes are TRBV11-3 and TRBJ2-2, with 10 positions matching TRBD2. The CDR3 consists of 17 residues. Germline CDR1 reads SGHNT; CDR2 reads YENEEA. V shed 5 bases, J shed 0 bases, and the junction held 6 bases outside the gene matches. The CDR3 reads CASSPGLAETNTGELFF. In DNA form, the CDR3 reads TGTGCCAGCAGCCCCGGACTAGCGGAAACGAACACCGGGGAGCTGTTTTTT.

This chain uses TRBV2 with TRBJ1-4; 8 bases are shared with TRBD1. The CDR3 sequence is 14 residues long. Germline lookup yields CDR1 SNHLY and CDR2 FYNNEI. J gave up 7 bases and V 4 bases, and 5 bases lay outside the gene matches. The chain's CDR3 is CASSVDRGGEKLFF. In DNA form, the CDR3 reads TGTGCCAGCAGTGTTGACAGGGGCGGTGAAAAACTGTTTTTT.

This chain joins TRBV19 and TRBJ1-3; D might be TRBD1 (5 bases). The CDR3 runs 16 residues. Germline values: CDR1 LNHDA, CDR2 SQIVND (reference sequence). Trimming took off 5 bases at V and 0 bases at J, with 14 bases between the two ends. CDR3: CASSHVGGTSGNTIYF. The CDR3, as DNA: TGTGCCAGTAGTCATGTCGGGGGAACCTCTGGAAACACCATATATTTT.